This T cell receptor (beta chain) was documented in a study of cytomegalovirus exposure and HLA in healthy donors. Study-wide results and caveats: Sequencing depth across donors, presence/absence analyses assumed, was roughly uniform. The likely explanation for a cluster of highly shared sequence variants was sequencing artifact. Reports described diagnosis of cytomegalovirus status by the classifier as highly specific and sensitive. As a later analysis showed, a missense DCLRE1C variant was linked to trimming of TCR beta V- and J-genes.

Trimming removed 6 bases from V and 1 base from J, with 12 bases in between. Germline CDR1 and CDR2: MNHNS and SASEGT. This CDR3 has 14 amino acids. In the PCR, 60 Vbeta and 13 Jbeta primers were used. Clones were read by immunoSEQ multiplex PCR, and TCRdb kept only the in-frame ones, dropping some. The sample holds around 120,000 clones, 81% seen once. This clone appeared once. The antigen is unknown. The rearrangement joins TRBV6-1 to TRBJ2-5; no reliable D call. The specimen sequenced was PBMCs. This TCR was recovered from a man aged 18-30 years in good health and CMV-seronegative. The DNA for the CDR3 is TGTGCCAGCAGCCCCCGGAGCCCCCAAGAGACCCAGTACTTC. This translates into CASSPRSPQETQYF.